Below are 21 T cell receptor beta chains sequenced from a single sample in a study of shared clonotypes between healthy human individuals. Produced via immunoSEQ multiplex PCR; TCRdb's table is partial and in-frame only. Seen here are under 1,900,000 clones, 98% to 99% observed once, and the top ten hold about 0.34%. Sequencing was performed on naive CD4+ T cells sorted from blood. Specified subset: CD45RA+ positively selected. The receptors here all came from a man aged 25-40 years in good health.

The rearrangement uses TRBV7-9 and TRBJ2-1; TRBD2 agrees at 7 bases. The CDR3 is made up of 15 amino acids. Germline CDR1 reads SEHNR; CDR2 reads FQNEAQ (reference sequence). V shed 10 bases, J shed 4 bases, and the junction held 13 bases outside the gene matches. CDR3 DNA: TGTGCCACTGGGGCGGGAGCCCCGTTGTACAATGAGCAGTTCTTC. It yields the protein CATGAGAPLYNEQFF.

The CDR3 nucleotides are TGTGCCAGCAGTTTAGGGACAGTAGGAGATGAAAAACTGTTTTTT. As protein: CASSLGTVGDEKLFF. The chain recombines TRBV28 with TRBJ1-4; 7 bases are a match to TRBD1. Germline V gene data show CDR1 as MDHEN and CDR2 as SYDVKM. The CDR3 contains 15 residues. J lost 6 bases, V lost 2 bases, and 6 bases had no gene match.

CDR3 region: CASSLRGSLSYGYTF. In nucleotides, the CDR3 is TGTGCCAGCAGCCTCAGGGGGTCGCTAAGCTATGGCTACACCTTC. This chain joins TRBV28 and TRBJ1-2; 7 nucleotides line up with TRBD1. The CDR3 totals 15 residues. V shed 6 bases and J 4 bases; nucleotides not matched to a gene: 11. Germline V gene sequence: CDR1 MDHEN, CDR2 SYDVKM.

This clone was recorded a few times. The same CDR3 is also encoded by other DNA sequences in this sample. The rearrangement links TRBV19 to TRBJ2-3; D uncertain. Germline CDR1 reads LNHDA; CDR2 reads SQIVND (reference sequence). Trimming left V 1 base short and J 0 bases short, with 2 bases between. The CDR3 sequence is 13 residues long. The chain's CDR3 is CASSIGSTDTQYF. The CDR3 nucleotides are TGTGCCAGTAGTATAGGGAGCACAGATACGCAGTATTTT.

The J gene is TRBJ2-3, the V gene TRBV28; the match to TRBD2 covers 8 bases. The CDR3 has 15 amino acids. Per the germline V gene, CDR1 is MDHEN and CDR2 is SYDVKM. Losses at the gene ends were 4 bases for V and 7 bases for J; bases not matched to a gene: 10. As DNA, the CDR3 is TGTGCCAGCAGTTCCCCCGGGACTAGAAAGAATACGCAGTATTTT. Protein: CASSSPGTRKNTQYF. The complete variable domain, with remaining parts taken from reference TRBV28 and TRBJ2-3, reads DVKVTQSSRYLVKRTGEKVFLECVQDMDHENMFWYRQDPGLGLRLIYFSYDVKMKEKGDIPEGYSVSREKKERFSLILESASTNQTSMYLCASSSPGTRKNTQYFGPGTRLTVL.

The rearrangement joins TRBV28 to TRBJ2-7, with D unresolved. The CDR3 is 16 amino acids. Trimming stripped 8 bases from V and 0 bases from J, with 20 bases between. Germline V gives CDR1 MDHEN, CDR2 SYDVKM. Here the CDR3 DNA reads TGTGCCAGCGGCACAGAACCAAAACCCCTCTCCTACGAGCAGTACTTC. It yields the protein CASGTEPKPLSYEQYF. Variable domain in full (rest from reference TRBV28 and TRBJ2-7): DVKVTQSSRYLVKRTGEKVFLECVQDMDHENMFWYRQDPGLGLRLIYFSYDVKMKEKGDIPEGYSVSREKKERFSLILESASTNQTSMYLCASGTEPKPLSYEQYFGPGTRLTVT.

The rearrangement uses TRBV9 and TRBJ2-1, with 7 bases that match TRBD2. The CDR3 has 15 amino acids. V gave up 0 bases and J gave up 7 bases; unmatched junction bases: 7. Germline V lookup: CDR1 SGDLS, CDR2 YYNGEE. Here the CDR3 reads CASSVGLREGNEQFF. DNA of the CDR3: TGTGCCAGCAGCGTAGGTTTGAGGGAGGGGAATGAGCAGTTCTTC.

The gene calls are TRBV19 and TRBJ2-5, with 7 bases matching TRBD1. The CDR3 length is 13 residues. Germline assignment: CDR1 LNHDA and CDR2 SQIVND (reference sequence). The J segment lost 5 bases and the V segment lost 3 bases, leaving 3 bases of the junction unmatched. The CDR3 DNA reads TGTGCCAGTAGTATTTCCAGGGGGGAGACCCAGTACTTC. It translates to CASSISRGETQYF.

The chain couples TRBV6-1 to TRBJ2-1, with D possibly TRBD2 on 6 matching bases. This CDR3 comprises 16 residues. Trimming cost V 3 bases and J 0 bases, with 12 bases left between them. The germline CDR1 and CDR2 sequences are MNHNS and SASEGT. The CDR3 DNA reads TGTGCCAGCAGTGAGCGAGCGGGTTTCTCCTACAATGAGCAGTTCTTC. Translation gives CASSERAGFSYNEQFF.

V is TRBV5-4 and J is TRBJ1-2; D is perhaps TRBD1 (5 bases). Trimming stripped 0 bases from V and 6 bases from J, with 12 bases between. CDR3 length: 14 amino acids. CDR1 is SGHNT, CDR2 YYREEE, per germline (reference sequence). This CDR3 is CASSLGSGVDGYTF. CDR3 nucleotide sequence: TGTGCCAGCAGCTTGGGATCGGGGGTTGATGGCTACACCTTC.

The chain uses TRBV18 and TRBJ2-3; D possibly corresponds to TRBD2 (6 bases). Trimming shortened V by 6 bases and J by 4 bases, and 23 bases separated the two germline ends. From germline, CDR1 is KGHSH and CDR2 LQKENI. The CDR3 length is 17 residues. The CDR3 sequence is CASSKKEGTLGADTQYF. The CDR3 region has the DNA TGTGCCAGCTCGAAGAAGGAGGGCACCCTCGGGGCAGATACGCAGTATTTT.

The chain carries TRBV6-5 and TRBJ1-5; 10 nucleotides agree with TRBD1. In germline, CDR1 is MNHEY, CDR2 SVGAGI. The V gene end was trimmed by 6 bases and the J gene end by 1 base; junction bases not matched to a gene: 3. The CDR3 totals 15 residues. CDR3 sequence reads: CASRPGQGSNQPQHF. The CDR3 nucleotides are TGTGCCAGCAGACCGGGACAGGGGAGCAATCAGCCCCAGCATTTT.

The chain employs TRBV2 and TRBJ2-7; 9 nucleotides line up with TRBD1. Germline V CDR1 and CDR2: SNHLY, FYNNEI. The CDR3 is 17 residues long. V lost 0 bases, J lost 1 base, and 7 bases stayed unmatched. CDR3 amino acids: CASSEAGPGQGSYEQYF. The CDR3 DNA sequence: TGTGCCAGCAGTGAAGCTGGGCCGGGACAGGGTTCCTACGAGCAGTACTTC.

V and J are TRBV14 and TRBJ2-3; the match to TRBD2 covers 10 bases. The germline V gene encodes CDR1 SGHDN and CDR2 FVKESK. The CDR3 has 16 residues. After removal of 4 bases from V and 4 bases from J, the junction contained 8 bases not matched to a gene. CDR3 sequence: CASSPRTSGISDTQYF. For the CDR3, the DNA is TGTGCCAGCAGCCCGAGGACTAGCGGTATCTCAGATACGCAGTATTTT.

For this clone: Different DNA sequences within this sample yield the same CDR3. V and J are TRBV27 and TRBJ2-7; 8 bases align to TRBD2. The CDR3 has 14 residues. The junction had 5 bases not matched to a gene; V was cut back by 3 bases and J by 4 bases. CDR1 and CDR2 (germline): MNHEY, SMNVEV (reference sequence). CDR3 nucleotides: TGTGCCAGCAGTTTTTGGACTAGCCCATACGAGCAGTACTTC. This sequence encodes CASSFWTSPYEQYF.

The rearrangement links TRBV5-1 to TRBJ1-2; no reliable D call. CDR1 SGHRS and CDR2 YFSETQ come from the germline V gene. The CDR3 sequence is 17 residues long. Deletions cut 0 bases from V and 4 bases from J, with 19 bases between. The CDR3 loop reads CASSLDGSYEGAYGYTF. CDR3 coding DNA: TGCGCCAGCAGCTTGGACGGGTCCTACGAGGGAGCCTATGGCTACACCTTC.

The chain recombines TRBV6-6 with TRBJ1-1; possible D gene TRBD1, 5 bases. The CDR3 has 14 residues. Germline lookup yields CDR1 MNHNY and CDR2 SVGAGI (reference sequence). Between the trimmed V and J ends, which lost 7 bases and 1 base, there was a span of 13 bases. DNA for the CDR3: TGTGCCAGCACTCCCCGGGGGGGGAACACTGAAGCTTTCTTT. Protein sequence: CASTPRGGNTEAFF.

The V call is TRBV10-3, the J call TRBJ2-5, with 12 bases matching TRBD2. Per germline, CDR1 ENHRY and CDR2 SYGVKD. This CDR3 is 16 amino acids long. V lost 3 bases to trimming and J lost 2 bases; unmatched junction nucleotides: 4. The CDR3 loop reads CAISDGLAGFQETQYF. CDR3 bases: TGTGCCATCAGTGATGGACTAGCGGGATTTCAAGAGACCCAGTACTTC.

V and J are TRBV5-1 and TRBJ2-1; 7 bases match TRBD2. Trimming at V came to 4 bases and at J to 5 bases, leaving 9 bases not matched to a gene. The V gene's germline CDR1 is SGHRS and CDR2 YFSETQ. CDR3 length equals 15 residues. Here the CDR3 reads CASSRWGGQDNEQFF. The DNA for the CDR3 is TGCGCCAGCAGCCGTTGGGGAGGGCAGGACAATGAGCAGTTCTTC.

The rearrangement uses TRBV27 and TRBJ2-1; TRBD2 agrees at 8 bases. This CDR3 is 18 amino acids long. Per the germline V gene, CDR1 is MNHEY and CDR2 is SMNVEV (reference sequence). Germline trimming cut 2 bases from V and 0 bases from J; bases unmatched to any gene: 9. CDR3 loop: CASSLLSGGTSSYNEQFF. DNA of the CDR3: TGTGCCAGCAGTTTACTCAGCGGCGGGACTAGCTCCTACAATGAGCAGTTCTTC.

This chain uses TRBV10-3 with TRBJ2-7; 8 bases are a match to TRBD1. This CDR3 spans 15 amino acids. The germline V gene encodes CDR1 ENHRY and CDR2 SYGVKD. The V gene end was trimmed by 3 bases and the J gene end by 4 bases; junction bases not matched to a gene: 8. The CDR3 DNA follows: TGTGCCATCAGTGACCCGGACAGGGCGAGGTACGAGCAGTACTTC. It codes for CAISDPDRARYEQYF.